The 21 T cell receptor beta chains in this list originate from one sample, sequenced in a study of human CD8 memory T cell subsets. Sequencing libraries of TCR beta were made by UMI-labeled 5' RACE. Using the 5' RACE reads, TCRdb records one entry per CDR3 protein without DNA. This sample's table reports about 7,300 distinct CDR3 sequences. The identity of TPEX cells was that of CCR7+ PD-1+ TIGIT+ early memory CD8+ T cells with exhausted-like traits. Sequencing input: CD8+ T cells from PBMCs. These receptors all stem from a human donor in good health.

Its frequency marks this clonotype as medium-sized. The V gene is TRBV9, the J gene TRBJ2-5; without DNA, the TCRdb call of TRBD2 cannot be checked. In germline, CDR1 is SGDLS, CDR2 YYNGEE. CDR3 length equals 15 residues. The CDR3 is CASSVAGTGQETQYF.

This clonotype registers medium-sized (0.01 to 0.1%) by frequency. The chain recombines TRBV11-2 with TRBJ2-1; the D call from TCRdb, TRBD1, cannot be confirmed without DNA. Germline V gene data show CDR1 as SGHAT and CDR2 as FQNNGV. CDR3 size: 14 residues. The CDR3 here is CASSWGQGVDEQFF.

This chain uses TRBV19 with TRBJ1-2; the TCRdb call, TRBD1, lacks DNA for checking. Germline V gene data show CDR1 as LNHDA and CDR2 as SQIVND (reference sequence). The CDR3 runs to 15 residues. CDR3 amino acids: CASTALGARVYGYTF.

This rearrangement joins TRBV28 to TRBJ2-7; the TCRdb D gene call, TRBD2, has no DNA to confirm it. Germline CDR1 reads MDHEN; CDR2 reads SYDVKM. This CDR3 contains 16 residues. CDR3 sequence reads: CASSLRGGGLFDEQYF.

This chain connects TRBV9 to TRBJ1-4. This CDR3 has 15 amino acids. Germline V gives CDR1 SGDLS, CDR2 YYNGEE. CDR3 protein: CASSAEGAPNEKLFF.

This chain joins TRBV7-2 and TRBJ2-7; TCRdb reports TRBD1, a call that lacks DNA to check it against. CDR3 length: 12 residues. In germline, CDR1 is SGHTA, CDR2 FQGNSA. The CDR3 protein is CASSRDSHEQYF.

The rearrangement joins TRBV12-3 or TRBV12-4 to TRBJ2-1; TCRdb's assignment of TRBD1 cannot be checked, as there is no DNA. This CDR3 contains 14 residues. The CDR3 region is CASSTGTGTTQQFF.

V is TRBV7-9 and J is TRBJ2-1; the TRBD2 assignment by TCRdb is unverifiable without DNA. Germline-derived CDR1 and CDR2 are SEHNR and FQNEAQ (reference sequence). CDR3 length: 15 amino acids. Here the CDR3 reads CASSSGGQLENEQFF.

The gene calls are TRBV30 and TRBJ1-3; the D call of TRBD1 rests on TCRdb alone, since no DNA is present to check it. The germline V gene has CDR1 GTSNPN and CDR2 SVGIG (reference sequence). This CDR3 has 16 amino acids. This CDR3 is CAWSLWDRGSGNTIYF.

The rearrangement uses TRBV4-1 and TRBJ2-1. Per the germline V gene, CDR1 is MGHRA and CDR2 is YSYEKL. CDR3 length: 14 amino acids. This chain's CDR3 is CASSQDPALNEQFF.

This clonotype is identified as medium-sized from frequency. V and J are TRBV12-3 or TRBV12-4 and TRBJ2-5; the TRBD2 assignment by TCRdb is unverifiable without DNA. The CDR3 is 14 amino acids. The CDR3 here is CASGRAGDQETQYF.

This chain uses TRBV10-3 with TRBJ1-4; the D call from TCRdb, TRBD1, cannot be confirmed without DNA. CDR1 and CDR2 (germline): ENHRY, SYGVKD. The CDR3 is 15 amino acids. CDR3 protein: CAISDGGGVDEKLFF.

The genes are TRBV20-1 and TRBJ2-1; TCRdb gives TRBD2 as the D gene, but with no DNA this cannot be confirmed. The CDR3 covers 15 residues. CDR1 is DFQATT, CDR2 SNEGSKA, per germline (reference sequence). The CDR3 sequence: CSAPLADVSYNEQFF.

The rearrangement uses TRBV9 and TRBJ2-3. Germline V CDR1 and CDR2: SGDLS, YYNGEE. The CDR3 covers 14 residues. Here the CDR3 reads CASSVAVITDTQYF. Looking up the rest from reference TRBV9 and TRBJ2-3 gives the full variable domain: DSGVTQTPKHLITATGQRVTLRCSPRSGDLSVYWYQQSLDQGLQFLIQYYNGEERAKGNILERFSAQQFPDLHSELNLSSLELGDSALYFCASSVAVITDTQYFGPGTRLTVL.

The chain is built from TRBV20-1 and TRBJ2-7; the TCRdb call, TRBD2, lacks DNA for checking. This CDR3 is built from 16 residues. Germline V gene sequence: CDR1 DFQATT, CDR2 SNEGSKA (reference sequence). The CDR3 sequence is CSARESLAGGRAEQYF.

V and J are TRBV11-1 and TRBJ1-6. Per germline, CDR1 SGHAT and CDR2 FQDESV (reference sequence). CDR3 length: 12 residues. The chain's CDR3 is CASSLGSSPLHF.

Considering frequency, this clonotype is medium-sized (0.01 to 0.1%). The V call is TRBV4-1, the J call TRBJ2-7; without DNA, the TCRdb call of TRBD2 cannot be checked. This CDR3 region has 15 residues. Germline values: CDR1 MGHRA, CDR2 YSYEKL. This CDR3 is CASSEEWTSMYEQYF.

The chain joins TRBV7-8 to TRBJ2-5. This CDR3 has 14 residues. Per the germline V gene, CDR1 is SGHVS and CDR2 is FQNEAQ. The chain's CDR3 is CASSNKGFQETQYF.

This chain joins TRBV7-8 and TRBJ2-7. The CDR3 covers 12 residues. Germline V gene data show CDR1 as SGHVS and CDR2 as FQNEAQ. The CDR3 region is CASSLGSGEQYF.

This sequence joins TRBV20-1 and TRBJ2-7; TCRdb's D call of TRBD1 is untestable without DNA. The CDR3 runs 14 residues. The V gene's germline CDR1 is DFQATT and CDR2 SNEGSKA (reference sequence). CDR3 region: CSARDITGGYEQYF.

The V gene is TRBV7-9, the J gene TRBJ2-3; the TCRdb D gene call, TRBD1, has no DNA to confirm it. Looked up from germline, CDR1 is SEHNR and CDR2 is FQNEAQ (reference sequence). The CDR3 sequence is 14 residues long. The CDR3 region is CASSPADREDTQYF. The complete variable domain, with remaining parts taken from reference TRBV7-9 and TRBJ2-3, reads DTGVSQNPRHKITKRGQNVTFRCDPISEHNRLYWYRQTLGQGPEFLTYFQNEAQLEKSRLLSDRFSAERPKGSFSTLEIQRTEQGDSAMYLCASSPADREDTQYFGPGTRLTVL.